Listed below are T cell receptor beta chains from one sample, sequenced in a study of graft-versus-host responses after intestinal transplantation. The method was immunoSEQ multiplex PCR; TCRdb's version includes in-frame clones alone and lacks a portion of them. This table has around 110,000 clones, about nine tenths appearing once. No antigen is known for these receptors. Sample: unstimulated CD4+ T cells sorted from spleen or lymph node cells, taken before intestinal transplant. These receptors originate from a human donor who received an intestinal transplant. CDR3s include the opening cysteine and the closing phenylalanine or tryptophan. The D gene is left open where the match is weak. Clone size, where shown, is once, few, many, or a class for clones that have expanded.

j_gene	v_gene	abundance	d_gene	CDR3nt	CDR3aa
TRBJ1-4	TRBV7-9	-	-	TGTGCCAGCAGCTTAGGACAGCTCGATGAAAAACTGTTTTTT	CASSLGQLDEKLFF
TRBJ1-5	TRBV5-5	-	-	TGTGCCAGCAGCCCGGGACCTGACGCGACGGGGGGATATAGCAATCAGCCCCAGCATTTT	CASSPGPDATGGYSNQPQHF
TRBJ2-5	TRBV19	-	-	TGTGCCAGTAGTATCTCAGGGGCTCAAGAGACCCAGTACTTC	CASSISGAQETQYF
TRBJ1-1	TRBV11-2	-	-	TGTGCCAGCAGCCTCCTAGGGGCAGGGAGGACTGAAGCTTTCTTT	CASSLLGAGRTEAFF
TRBJ1-5	TRBV28	-	TRBD1	TGTGCCAGCAGTGCTCGGGACAGTCCGCCGCCCCAGCATTTT	CASSARDSPPPQHF
TRBJ2-7	TRBV6-6	-	TRBD1	TGTGCCAGCAGTTACGACAGGGTTCTCTACGAGCAGTACTTC	CASSYDRVLYEQYF
TRBJ1-1	TRBV5-1	-	TRBD1	TGCGCCAGCAGCATTAGGACAGGGGGGGACACTGAAGCTTTCTTT	CASSIRTGGDTEAFF
TRBJ2-1	TRBV9	-	TRBD2	TGTGCCAGCAGTCGGACTAGCGGGAGAGAGCAGTTCTTC	CASSRTSGREQFF
TRBJ1-4	TRBV6-5	-	TRBD1	TGTGCCAGCAGCAGGGGACAGGGTAATGAAAAACTGTTTTTT	CASSRGQGNEKLFF
TRBJ2-7	TRBV21-1	-	-	TGTGCCAGCAGCAAAGCGACCGAGCGGGTATACTCCTACGAGCAGTACTTC	CASSKATERVYSYEQYF
TRBJ2-1	TRBV10-3	-	-	TGTGCCATCAGTGAGGCGGACTGGGGTGCGTTCTTC	CAISEADWGAFF
TRBJ1-1	TRBV19	-	-	TGTGCCAGTAGTATAAGAGGGGGATACACTGAAGCTTTCTTT	CASSIRGGYTEAFF
TRBJ2-7	TRBV30	-	TRBD1	TGTGCCTGGAGTGACGGGACAGGGGACTACGAGCAGTACTTC	CAWSDGTGDYEQYF
TRBJ2-7	TRBV11-2	once	-	TGTGCCAGCGGGGCCCTCCTCTACGAGCAGTACTTC	CASGALLYEQYF
TRBJ1-2	TRBV5-4	-	TRBD1	TGTGCCAGCACCTGGACAGGGGACTACTATGGCTACACCTTC	CASTWTGDYYGYTF
TRBJ2-2	TRBV2	once	-	TGTGCCAGCAGTACAGACAGCACCGGGGAGCTGTTTTTT	CASSTDSTGELFF
TRBJ2-2	TRBV6-6	-	-	TGTGCCAGCAGTTACGGATATCGGGGCACCGGGGAGCTGTTTTTT	CASSYGYRGTGELFF
TRBJ1-1	TRBV11-2	-	-	TGTGCCAGCAGCCTACCGGGATCCGTCACTGAAGCTTTCTTT	CASSLPGSVTEAFF
TRBJ2-1	TRBV6-6	-	TRBD1	TGTGCCAGCAGTTACCTGGGACAGGGGGCGCGGAATGAGCAGTTCTTC	CASSYLGQGARNEQFF
TRBJ2-1	TRBV9	-	TRBD2	TGTGCCAGCAGCGTAGGGGGGACTAGCGGATACAATGAGCAGTTCTTC	CASSVGGTSGYNEQFF
TRBJ2-5	TRBV6-1	-	TRBD2	TGTGCCAGCAGTGGTGGGACTAGCGGTCCAGAGACCCAGTACTTC	CASSGGTSGPETQYF
TRBJ2-5	TRBV4-2	-	TRBD2	TGTGCCAGCAGCCAACGGCTAGCGGGAGGAGGAGAGACCCAGTACTTC	CASSQRLAGGGETQYF
TRBJ1-3	TRBV9	once	-	TGTGCCAGCAGCGACGCCGGACACTCACTCTCTGGAAACACCATATATTTT	CASSDAGHSLSGNTIYF
TRBJ1-1	TRBV11-2	-	-	TGTGCCAGCAGCTTAACGGGGAACACTGAAGCTTTCTTT	CASSLTGNTEAFF
TRBJ2-2	TRBV6-5	-	TRBD1	TGTGCCAGCAGAAACTTCGGACAGGGGACCGGGGAGCTGTTTTTT	CASRNFGQGTGELFF
TRBJ2-3	TRBV28	-	-	TGTGCCAGCATTAGAGGGACACGAAACACAGATACGCAGTATTTT	CASIRGTRNTDTQYF
TRBJ2-5	TRBV7-2	-	TRBD2	TGTGCCAGCAGCTCGCAAGCGGGGGAGGTGGAGACCCAGTACTTC	CASSSQAGEVETQYF
TRBJ1-1	TRBV5-8	-	TRBD1	TGTGCCAGCAGCTGGTGGACAGGTACCGTCTTGAACACTGAAGCTTTCTTT	CASSWWTGTVLNTEAFF
TRBJ1-4	TRBV5-1	once	-	TGCGCCAGCAGCTTGGGGTCAGGAGGGACTAATGAAAAACTGTTTTTT	CASSLGSGGTNEKLFF
TRBJ2-7	TRBV5-1	-	-	TGCGCCAGCCAACTACTGTCTAACTCCTACGAGCAGTACTTC	CASQLLSNSYEQYF
TRBJ2-5	TRBV25-1	-	-	TGTGCCAGCGTCCAGGGAGCAGGGGCGGAGACCCAGTACTTC	CASVQGAGAETQYF
TRBJ2-7	TRBV10-1	-	TRBD2	TGCGCCAGCACCCCTGGGACTAGCGGTTCCTACGAGCAGTACTTC	CASTPGTSGSYEQYF
TRBJ2-1	TRBV5-1	-	TRBD1	TGCGCCAGCAGCTTGGTGGGACAGGGGTATGAGCAGTTCTTC	CASSLVGQGYEQFF
TRBJ2-7	TRBV7-9	-	-	TGTGCCAGCAGCCCCCTTTTTTCCGGCGAGCAGTACTTC	CASSPLFSGEQYF
TRBJ1-2	TRBV4-3	-	-	TGCGCCAGCAGCCAACTATCAGGGGCCGATGGCTACACCTTC	CASSQLSGADGYTF
TRBJ2-7	TRBV19	-	-	TGTGCCAGTAGTATAGATTCCGGGCGGGGCTACGAGCAGTACTTC	CASSIDSGRGYEQYF
TRBJ2-7	TRBV25-1	-	-	TGTGCCAGCAGTGAACCGTCAGGGCCCTACGAGCAGTACTTC	CASSEPSGPYEQYF
TRBJ2-7	TRBV28	-	TRBD2	TGTGCCAGCAGTTTAGTAGCTAGCGGCGAGCAGTACTTC	CASSLVASGEQYF
TRBJ1-2	TRBV28	-	-	TGTGCCAGCAGTCCGCGGGGGGCAGGCTATGGCTACACCTTC	CASSPRGAGYGYTF
TRBJ2-3	TRBV7-2	-	-	TGTGCCAGCAGCTCCGTCGGGTTCACAGATACGCAGTATTTT	CASSSVGFTDTQYF
TRBJ2-7	TRBV5-1	-	TRBD1	TGCGCCAGCAGCTTGGGGGACAGGGACTACGAGCAGTACTTC	CASSLGDRDYEQYF
TRBJ1-4	TRBV7-9	-	-	TGTGCCAGCAGCTCCACCGGGACTGCAACTAATGAAAAACTGTTTTTT	CASSSTGTATNEKLFF
TRBJ2-3	TRBV2	once	-	TGTGCGCGGGCTGAGGGCCGTGCAGATACGCAGTATTTT	CARAEGRADTQYF
TRBJ2-3	TRBV7-2	-	-	TGTGCCAGCAGCTTACAATCGACTACGGGCTCAGATACGCAGTATTTT	CASSLQSTTGSDTQYF
TRBJ1-3	TRBV6-1	-	-	TGTGCCAGCACTTTACACTCTGGAAACACCATATATTTT	CASTLHSGNTIYF
TRBJ1-1	TRBV5-4	-	-	TGTGCCAGCAGCTTAGACCAGGGGAACACTGAAGCTTTCTTT	CASSLDQGNTEAFF
TRBJ2-1	TRBV4-2	-	-	TGTGCCAGCAGCCAAGTCGGACACCCCTACAATGAGCAGTTCTTC	CASSQVGHPYNEQFF
TRBJ2-7	TRBV28	-	-	TGTGCCAGCAGTTTAGCCGGGACTCAACACTACGAGCAGTACTTC	CASSLAGTQHYEQYF
TRBJ2-3	TRBV7-2	-	-	TGTGCCAGCAGCTTTGGCGGGAAACCCCGCACAGATACGCAGTATTTT	CASSFGGKPRTDTQYF
TRBJ2-3	TRBV5-1	-	TRBD1	TGCGCCAGCAGCTCCCGACAGGGGACTAGCACAGATACGCAGTATTTT	CASSSRQGTSTDTQYF
TRBJ2-1	TRBV5-4	few	TRBD2	TGTGCCAGCAGCCTTGGACTAGCGGGAGTGCAGTTCTTC	CASSLGLAGVQFF
TRBJ2-1	TRBV18	-	TRBD2	TGTGCCAGCTCACCGAGACCTCTACTAGCGGGAAATTACAATGAGCAGTTCTTC	CASSPRPLLAGNYNEQFF
TRBJ1-2	TRBV5-6	few	-	TGTGCCAGCAGCTCTCGAGAGTATGGCTACACCTTC	CASSSREYGYTF
TRBJ2-7	TRBV30	-	-	TGTGCCTTAAATCGGAGGAGAGAGTCCGAGCAGTACTTC	CALNRRRESEQYF
TRBJ2-5	TRBV18	-	TRBD2	TGTGCCAGCTCACCACGGATAGCGGGGAACCAAGAGACCCAGTACTTC	CASSPRIAGNQETQYF
TRBJ1-2	TRBV4-3	-	TRBD1	TGCGCCAGCAGCCGATTCCCGGGACAGGGGTTTAACTATGGCTACACCTTC	CASSRFPGQGFNYGYTF
TRBJ1-1	TRBV5-5	once	-	TGTGCCAGCAGCCCATTGGTCACGGTGAACACTGAAGCTTTCTTT	CASSPLVTVNTEAFF
TRBJ1-2	TRBV5-1	-	-	TGCGCCAGCAGCTTGGCGCAGGGCTATGGCTACACCTTC	CASSLAQGYGYTF
TRBJ2-7	TRBV29-1	-	TRBD2	TGCAGCGTGGGGTGGGCGGGAGCGCCCTACGAGCAGTACTTC	CSVGWAGAPYEQYF